This T cell receptor (beta chain) was observed in a study of blood T cell repertoires in COVID-19 (dated by TCRdb to the early 2020s). For context, the study as a whole: The collaborator samples originated in the United States, Italy and Spain and spanned the acute and convalescent phases of COVID-19. The prospective study material was composed of cDNA or gDNA derived from T cells, B-cell-depleted T cells, or PBMCs. Deeply sampled blood TCRbeta repertoires from subjects exposed to, actively infected with, or recovered from COVID-19 were included in the dataset. The repertoires were released in a freely available public database intended as a resource for research on the immune response to SARS-CoV-2. Samples were obtained from the ongoing ImmuneRACE study (first 160 participants) and from about 1,300 subjects provided by 6 global collaborators. Sample metadata almost always included a de-identified subject ID, COVID-19 status, age in years and sex. Where available, HLA class I and class II types were taken from metadata supplied by the sample provider and were not determined by assay-based typing.

The immunoSEQ Assay, a bias-controlled multiplex PCR, was used to amplify TCRbeta CDR3 regions from genomic DNA. Concerning the study's data processing: The number of nucleated cells in each sample was estimated from the amplification of reference gene primers within the assay. Sequence reads were collapsed and filtered to measure the absolute abundance of every unique TCRbeta CDR3 rearrangement. For each sample, productive Simpson clonality was calculated as the square root of Simpson's diversity index across productive rearrangements. In its TCRdb copy, this immuneACCESS table keeps in-frame sequences only and misses some clones. Where compared with another copy, unresolved V genes explain less than half of these, and the others have no known cause. The V and J calls and the clone size are those of that table, but D and trimming were determined from the DNA. Present in this sample are about 360,000 clones, around 83% of which were seen just once. Approximately 3.1% of the sample lies in the top ten.

The count of this clone is one. What this receptor recognizes is not known. The sample holds no much larger clone one base away, and base qualities are not on file. Beyond this particular receptor, the publication reports: The quantity of clinical and demographic metadata differed by source and by participant and was supplied without curation.

CDR1 and CDR2 are drawn from the germline V gene (reference sequence): SGHKS, YYEKEE. V was cut back by 2 bases and J by 0 bases, leaving a gap of 12 bases between them. Measured from the cysteine to the phenylalanine, the CDR3 is 17 residues long. Only the CDR3 portion is preserved as DNA: 51 bases, with reading frame beginning at the first base. Collaborating institutions collected whole blood in K2EDTA tubes following their own protocols. For TCRbeta analysis, collaborators shipped samples in one of three forms: frozen whole blood, isolated PBMCs, or DNA extracted from either of those sample types.

The rearrangement combines TRBV5-5 with TRBJ2-6; the D gene cannot be resolved reliably. Sample: peripheral blood. The source is a man aged 30-40 years with active or convalescent COVID-19. The CDR3 is CASSLWQAYSGANVLTF. In nucleotide form, the sequence is TGTGCCAGCAGCTTATGGCAGGCTTACTCTGGGGCCAACGTCCTGACTTTC.